These 2 T cell receptor beta chains originate from one sample sequenced in a study of cytomegalovirus exposure and HLA in healthy donors. The PCR used 60 Vbeta and 13 Jbeta primers. The table came from immunoSEQ multiplex PCR; TCRdb's copy has only in-frame clones and leaves some out. The sample comprises some 200,000 clones, less than 85% of which are singletons, and 0.6% to 0.7% rests with the top ten. The sample was PBMCs. All receptors come from a boy between 10 and 17 years old in good health and CMV-seronegative.

As concerns this clone: A read error is likely, as this CDR3 ends without the conserved phenylalanine or tryptophan. The chain is built from TRBV29-1 and TRBJ1-1; perhaps TRBD1 as D (6 bases). The CDR3 runs 13 residues. The V and J ends lost 3 bases and 0 bases respectively, with 8 bases between them. Per the germline V gene, CDR1 is SQVTM and CDR2 is ANQGSEA. The CDR3 protein is CSVERTVNTEAFL. CDR3 coding DNA: TGCAGCGTTGAGAGGACAGTGAACACTGAAGCTTTCCTT.

Comments on this clone: A read error may produce the germline difference seen at one junction end. The chain uses TRBV13 and TRBJ2-7, with TRBD2 as a possible D gene (6 bases). CDR3 length: 15 residues. CDR1 PRHDT and CDR2 FYEKMQ come from the germline V gene (reference sequence). CDR3 protein: CASSLGAGRSYEQYF. CDR3 in DNA: TGTGCCAGCAGCCTAGGGGCAGGGAGGTCCTACGAGCAGTACTTC.